This is a list of T cell receptor beta chains from one sample in a study of spatial heterogeneity in lung cancer. TCRdb reanalysed the 5' RACE reads using MiXCR and keeps one entry per CDR3 protein. This sample carries roughly 24,000 distinct CDR3 sequences, around 10% of them seen once, and the ten largest clones take 20% to 25%. The sample consisted of PBMCs, taken at follow-up. These receptors were collected from a male donor with early-stage non-small cell lung cancer. CDR3s include the opening cysteine and the closing phenylalanine or tryptophan.

v_gene	j_gene	CDR3aa
TRBV7-2	TRBJ2-1	CASSLRILESEQFF
TRBV20-1	TRBJ2-1	CSARAFASSYNEQFF
TRBV20-1	TRBJ1-5	CSARPAGQPQHF
TRBV4-3	TRBJ1-2	CASSHAAGGEENGYTF
TRBV6-1	TRBJ2-2	CASSEGLAGYANTGELFF
TRBV19	TRBJ2-3	CASNLAGGSTDTQYF
TRBV5-5	TRBJ2-2	CASSLGSLTGELFF
TRBV14	TRBJ2-1	CASSPQLFFGTYNEQFF
TRBV4-1	TRBJ2-5	CASSQASGGTQETQYF
TRBV6-2/TRBV6-3	TRBJ2-1	CASSEFVTTSKQFF
TRBV7-2	TRBJ2-3	CASRPNRGGVYTQYF
TRBV28	TRBJ2-2	CASRVTGEYTGELFF
TRBV2	TRBJ2-1	CASSGEYNEQFF
TRBV6-6	TRBJ2-3	CASSTWTSGEFTDTQYF
TRBV4-2	TRBJ2-2	CASSQVDIFLDTGELFF
TRBV11-1	TRBJ2-1	CASSLTGGQSEQFF
TRBV28	TRBJ2-1	CASSFGKRGNNEQFF
TRBV9	TRBJ2-2	CASSVEGGHAGELFF
TRBV5-6	TRBJ1-6	CASSLGDRDNSPLHF
TRBV20-1	TRBJ1-4	CSARAGGNEKLFF
TRBV20-1	TRBJ2-3	CSARVGHQGLDTQYF
TRBV18	TRBJ2-1	CASSPGTGSSYNEQFF
TRBV28	TRBJ1-1	CASSLSNRDTEAFF
TRBV27	TRBJ2-7	CASSLSARDYEQYF
TRBV7-8	TRBJ2-7	CASSLLGPRAYEQYF
TRBV6-6	TRBJ2-3	CASSYPDSATLDTQYF
TRBV10-2	TRBJ1-1	CASRRQGNTEAFF
TRBV19	TRBJ1-5	CASSQRNQPQHF
TRBV7-8	TRBJ1-5	CASSLGGDQPQHF
TRBV3-1	TRBJ1-4	CASSQEYPPGTGAFRLSNEKLFF
TRBV6-2/TRBV6-3	TRBJ2-2	CASSGQVSTNTGELFF
TRBV5-1	TRBJ1-4	CASSFRGLNEKLFF